Reported below is one T cell receptor (beta chain). This sample is drawn from a study of vaccination and CD4 T cells after COVID-19. Whole-study context: It was a median around 100 days after diagnosis, with a range of 35 to 161, that post-COVID samples were drawn.

Trimming removed 7 bases from V and 3 bases from J, with 13 bases in between. Germline loops: CDR1 MNHNS, CDR2 SASEGT. The CDR3 spans 14 residues. TCRdb ran MiXCR on the PCR reads and lists one entry per CDR3 protein. The sample consists of about 15,000 distinct CDR3 sequences, 66% of them appearing once. The chain has TRBV6-1 and TRBJ1-5, with D perhaps matching TRBD1 (5 bases). The material sequenced was CD4+ T cells from blood, taken after SARS-CoV-2 vaccination. The receptor was derived from a human donor who had recovered from COVID-19. The CDR3 spells CASTGTNFNQPQHF. The CDR3 DNA is TGTGCCAGCACCGGGACCAATTTCAATCAGCCCCAGCATTTT.